Listed here are 31 T cell receptor beta chains from one sample, sequenced in a study of regulatory T cells in long-lasting Graves disease. Arm-PCR of CDR3 regions and iRepertoire HTBI primers were the basis on which TCR beta libraries were built. TCRdb called the multiplex PCR reads again in MiXCR, with one record for every CDR3 protein. The sample lists 400,000 to 450,000 distinct CDR3 sequences, around 24% occurring once. Regarding time point: persistent/refractory GD, antithyroid drugs over 5 years with positive TRAb. PBMC RNA served as the TCR library source. The sequenced sample was peripheral blood mononuclear cells (PBMCs), obtained when the disease was refractory, from a patient treated with antithyroid drugs. The receptors derive from a female donor with Graves disease.

This sequence joins TRBV15 and TRBJ1-1; the D gene is possibly TRBD1 (5 bases). The V gene lost 0 bases and the J gene lost 0 bases, with 35 bases spanning the gap. Germline V gene sequence: CDR1 LNHNV, CDR2 YYDKDF (reference sequence). This CDR3 has 24 residues. DNA for the CDR3: TGTGCCACCAGCAGAGACCATCCAAACAGGCTACCGTCCCCGGTTCTCCCCCTGAACACTGAAGCTTTCTTT. Residues: CATSRDHPNRLPSPVLPLNTEAFF.

This clonotype was observed a single time. The chain uses TRBV14 and TRBJ2-1; 10 bases line up with TRBD2. The V and J ends lost 0 bases and 9 bases, in that order; junction bases with no gene match: 11. In germline, CDR1 is SGHDN, CDR2 FVKESK. There are 17 residues in the CDR3. CDR3 DNA sequence: TGTGCCAGCAGCCAAGATTGGGCTAGCGGGAGACGTTTTGAGCAGTTCTTC. Protein: CASSQDWASGRRFEQFF.

This clonotype occurred many times. The V and J genes are TRBV28 and TRBJ2-7; D tentatively fits TRBD1 or TRBD2 (5 bases each). The CDR3 covers 12 residues. Between the trimmed V and J ends, which lost 2 bases and 7 bases, there was a span of 9 bases. Germline-derived CDR1 and CDR2 are MDHEN and SYDVKM. CDR3 protein: CASSLVGEEQYF. As DNA, the CDR3 is TGTGCCAGCAGTTTAGTGGGGGAAGAGCAGTACTTC.

The rearrangement joins TRBV5-4 to TRBJ1-1, with D hard to call. V was pared by 0 bases and J by 2 bases, with 11 bases between. This CDR3 comprises 15 residues. CDR1 and CDR2 from the germline V gene are SGHNT and YYREEE (reference sequence). CDR3 residues: CASSLEIGSNTEAFF. DNA of the CDR3: TGTGCCAGCAGCTTGGAGATCGGCAGCAACACTGAAGCTTTCTTT.

The V gene is TRBV12-3 or TRBV12-4, the J gene TRBJ1-4; D may be TRBD1 (6 bases). Trimming removed 3 bases from V and 3 bases from J, with 14 bases in between. The CDR3 contains 16 residues. CDR3 region: CASSFHNKGANEKLFF. The CDR3 DNA reads as TGTGCCAGCAGTTTCCATAATAAGGGGGCTAATGAAAAACTGTTTTTT.

Ten or more counts support this clonotype. The chain carries TRBV2 and TRBJ2-7, with 7 bases matching TRBD1. The CDR3 runs 15 residues. The germline V gene has CDR1 SNHLY and CDR2 FYNNEI. Trimming took 5 bases from V and 5 from J; bases not matched to a gene: 12. In DNA, the CDR3 is TGTGCCAGCAGTCCGAAGACGACAGGGTCAAACGAGCAGTACTTC. As protein: CASSPKTTGSNEQYF.

This clonotype was counted at least ten times. The rearrangement links TRBV11-2 to TRBJ2-5; no clear D. Trimming shortened V by 7 bases and J by 2 bases, and 20 bases separated the two germline ends. In germline, CDR1 is SGHAT, CDR2 FQNNGV. CDR3 length: 16 residues. The CDR3 here is CASMGPRISKQETQYF. CDR3 bases: TGTGCCAGCATGGGCCCCCGAATTTCGAAGCAAGAGACCCAGTACTTC. The variable domain in full, completed from reference TRBV11-2 and TRBJ2-5, reads EAGVAQSPRYKIIEKRQSVAFWCNPISGHATLYWYQQILGQGPKLLIQFQNNGVVDDSQLPKDRFSAERLKGVDSTLKIQPAKLEDSAVYLCASMGPRISKQETQYFGPGTRLLVL.

This clonotype was seen at least ten times. The gene calls are TRBV27 and TRBJ1-2; 10 bases match TRBD1. The V and J ends lost 6 bases and 8 bases, in that order; junction bases with no gene match: 12. Germline V gene data show CDR1 as MNHEY and CDR2 as SMNVEV (reference sequence). The CDR3 runs to 15 residues. CDR3 bases: TGTGCCAGCAGCTCACCCCGACAGGGGGCGCGGGGCTACACCTTC. Amino acids: CASSSPRQGARGYTF.

With regard to this clonotype: With a much larger clone just one base away, this may be a read error. The V and J genes are TRBV6-2 or TRBV6-3 and TRBJ1-5, with 7 bases identical to TRBD1. Germline CDR1 MNHEY, CDR2 SVGEGT. The CDR3 is 14 residues long. For the CDR3, the DNA is TGTGCCAGCAGGGGACAGACTCTCAATCGGCCCCAGCATTTT. Translating gives CASRGQTLNRPQHF.

Remarks on this clonotype: The junction shows a germline mismatch at one end, possibly a read error. The rearrangement joins TRBV10-3 to TRBJ1-3; 11 bases fit TRBD1. CDR3 length: 15 amino acids. The germline V gene encodes CDR1 ENHRY and CDR2 SYGVKD. For the CDR3, the DNA is TGTGCCAGCAGTGATGTCGGGACAGGGGGAAACACCATGTATTTT. Its translation is CASSDVGTGGNTMYF.

This chain connects TRBV5-8 to TRBJ1-2; D is possibly TRBD1 (5 bases). Trimming left V 6 bases short and J 10 bases short, with 10 bases between. Germline loops: CDR1 SGHTS, CDR2 YDEGEE. This CDR3 has 10 amino acids. The CDR3 is CASTRDFYTF. DNA for the CDR3: TGTGCCAGCACCAGGGACTTCTACACCTTC.

CDR3 loop: CASSLVGGTDGYTF. The CDR3, as DNA: TGTGCCAGCAGCTTGGTTGGAGGGACAGATGGCTACACCTTC. The chain joins TRBV5-6 to TRBJ1-2; 7 nucleotides line up with TRBD1. The CDR3 spans 14 residues. Germline CDR1 is SGHDT and CDR2 is YYEEEE. Trimming removed 0 bases from V and 6 bases from J; junction bases left unmatched: 5.

The chain carries TRBV28 and TRBJ1-1, with D uncertain. Germline V gene data show CDR1 as MDHEN and CDR2 as SYDVKM. V was shortened by 6 bases and J by 1 base, with 9 bases between the two germline ends. The CDR3 sequence is 13 residues long. CDR3 bases: TGTGCCAGCAGGAAGGTGGGGAACACTGAAGCTTTCTTT. Translated, it gives CASRKVGNTEAFF.

This clonotype was observed a few times. The rearrangement links TRBV28 to TRBJ2-1; perhaps TRBD2 as D (5 bases). CDR3 length: 11 amino acids. The germline gives CDR1 MDHEN, CDR2 SYDVKM. V was trimmed by 3 bases and J by 12 bases, leaving 9 bases between them. CDR3 protein: CASSFGVMQFF. Written as DNA, the CDR3 is TGTGCCAGCAGTTTCGGGGTTATGCAGTTCTTC.

The chain couples TRBV5-1 to TRBJ1-1; D uncertain. CDR1 and CDR2 from the germline V gene are SGHRS and YFSETQ. The CDR3 covers 15 residues. Trimming took off 4 bases at V and 8 bases at J, with 21 bases between the two ends. The CDR3 DNA is TGCGCCAGCAGCCCTGGATCGGGATCGGACGCCGAAGCTTTCTTT. As protein: CASSPGSGSDAEAFF.

This clonotype has at least ten counts. The rearrangement links TRBV20-1 to TRBJ2-5, with TRBD2 as a possible D gene (6 bases). The germline gives CDR1 DFQATT, CDR2 SNEGSKA (reference sequence). V lost 0 bases to trimming and J lost 9 bases, with 26 bases between them. The CDR3 length is 17 residues. The CDR3 protein is CSAREGGFGLLRMSQYF. The CDR3 nucleotides read TGCAGTGCTAGAGAGGGGGGATTTGGGCTACTTCGTATGTCCCAGTACTTC.

The chain is built from TRBV3-1 and TRBJ1-2; D might be TRBD1 (6 bases). Deletions cut 0 bases from V and 8 bases from J, with 22 bases between. There are 17 residues in the CDR3. Looked up from germline, CDR1 is LGHDT and CDR2 is YNNKEL (reference sequence). The CDR3 nucleotides read TGTGCCAGCAGCCAAGATCTTTTGACAGGTGCATCGGGAGGCTACACCTTC. This sequence encodes CASSQDLLTGASGGYTF.

The chain links TRBV29-1 to TRBJ1-1; D is unclear. Germline V gene sequence: CDR1 SQVTM, CDR2 ANQGSEA. The V end lost 2 bases, the J end lost 0 bases, and 7 bases lay between the germline ends. The CDR3 runs to 13 residues. The CDR3 DNA follows: TGCAGCGTTGAACTTGTAGTGAACACTGAAGCTTTCTTT. Encoded protein: CSVELVVNTEAFF.

This clonotype has a single count. The chain recombines TRBV30 with TRBJ2-7; a weak D match, TRBD1 (5 bases). Germline lookup yields CDR1 GTSNPN and CDR2 SVGIG (reference sequence). Trimming removed 0 bases at V and 2 bases at J, with 11 bases between. CDR3 length: 14 residues. CDR3 bases: TGTGCCTGGAGTGTACCAGGGAAAACCTACGAGCAGTACTTC. Its protein product is CAWSVPGKTYEQYF. The variable domain in full, completed from reference TRBV30 and TRBJ2-7, reads SQTIHQWPATLVQPVGSPLSLECTVEGTSNPNLYWYRQAAGRGLQLLFYSVGIGQISSEVPQNLSASRPQDRQFILSSKKLLLSDSGFYLCAWSVPGKTYEQYFGPGTRLTVT.

V usage is TRBV5-6 and J usage is TRBJ1-1, with D possibly matching TRBD1 (6 bases). The CDR3 loop spans 18 amino acids. Germline CDR1 SGHDT, CDR2 YYEEEE. Trimming left V 2 bases short and J 0 bases short, with 20 bases between. Here the CDR3 reads CASSFRPGSWDMNTEAFF. CDR3 coding DNA: TGTGCCAGCAGCTTTCGACCGGGAAGTTGGGACATGAACACTGAAGCTTTCTTT.

A remark on this clonotype: The junction differs from germline at one of its ends, possibly a read error. This chain connects TRBV20-1 to TRBJ2-5; possibly TRBD1 or TRBD2 for D (5 bases each). The CDR3 consists of 13 residues. Germline V gene sequence: CDR1 DFQATT, CDR2 SNEGSKA (reference sequence). CDR3 nucleotide sequence: TGCAGTGCCACGGGACGGCTCCAAGGGACCCAGTACTTC. Protein sequence: CSATGRLQGTQYF.

This clonotype was recorded many times. The J gene is TRBJ1-1, the V gene TRBV28; D perhaps matches TRBD1 (6 bases). V lost 7 bases and J lost 5, with 17 bases in between. Looked up from germline, CDR1 is MDHEN and CDR2 is SYDVKM. This CDR3 has 14 amino acids. CDR3 protein: CASTAGAARTEAFF. In DNA, the CDR3 is TGTGCCAGCACTGCAGGGGCTGCTCGGACTGAAGCTTTCTTT.

This clonotype was counted a few times. This chain connects TRBV28 to TRBJ1-1, with D possibly matching TRBD1 (5 bases). Trimming shortened V by 7 bases and J by 3 bases, and 12 bases separated the two germline ends. The germline V gene encodes CDR1 MDHEN and CDR2 SYDVKM. The CDR3 covers 13 residues. The CDR3 protein is CASTRGWDTEAFF. The DNA of the CDR3 is TGTGCCAGCACTAGGGGCTGGGACACTGAAGCTTTCTTT.

This clonotype was picked up many times. This chain uses TRBV11-2 with TRBJ2-2, with 12 bases fitting TRBD2. With 7 bases clipped from V and 3 bases from J, the junction kept 6 bases outside the gene matches. This CDR3 is 16 amino acids long. Germline V gives CDR1 SGHAT, CDR2 FQNNGV. For the CDR3, the DNA is TGTGCCAGCACCGAGACTAGCGGGAGAGACACCGGGGAGCTGTTTTTT. It translates to CASTETSGRDTGELFF.

This clonotype was observed a handful of times. The rearrangement joins TRBV5-5 to TRBJ2-5; no clear D. The CDR3 has 14 residues. Trimming took 3 bases from V and 7 from J, leaving 16 bases between them. The germline V gene has CDR1 SGHKS and CDR2 YYEKEE (reference sequence). CDR3 coding DNA: TGTGCCAGCAGCTCCGACCGGGCCACTGCGACCCAGTACTTC. It codes for CASSSDRATATQYF. The whole variable domain, filled in from reference TRBV5-5 and TRBJ2-5, reads DAGVTQSPTHLIKTRGQQVTLRCSPISGHKSVSWYQQVLGQGPQFIFQYYEKEERGRGNFPDRFSARQFPNYSSELNVNALLLGDSALYLCASSSDRATATQYFGPGTRLLVL.

About this clonotype itself: A much bigger clone sits one base away, suggesting this may be a read error. CDR3 in DNA: TGCGCCAGCAGCTTGGGACAGCTGAAGGGGCAGTACTTC. It is translated as CASSLGQLKGQYF. The rearrangement links TRBV5-1 to TRBJ2-7; maybe TRBD1 (5 bases). This CDR3 is 13 amino acids long. Germline CDR1 SGHRS, CDR2 YFSETQ. Trimming took 0 bases from V and 9 from J, leaving 13 bases between them.

This clonotype was counted ten times or more. The CDR3 DNA reads as TGTGCCAGCAGGGCTGGACTGAAAGAGACCCAGTACTTC. This gives the protein CASRAGLKETQYF. J is TRBJ2-5 and V is TRBV6-1; maybe TRBD2 (5 bases). CDR1 is MNHNS and CDR2 is SASEGT in the germline V gene. V was pared by 6 bases and J by 3 bases, with 11 bases between. CDR3 length equals 13 residues.

Concerning this clonotype itself: A much larger clonotype is one base distant, so this may be a read error. V usage is TRBV24-1 and J usage is TRBJ1-1; a possible D gene is TRBD1 (5 bases). The CDR3 sequence is 12 residues long. Germline CDR1 is KGHDR and CDR2 is SFDVKD. The V gene lost 5 bases and the J gene lost 10 bases, with 13 bases spanning the gap. The CDR3 DNA follows: TGTGCCACCAGTGGTTTAGGAGGGGCAGCTTTCTTT. Its translation is CATSGLGGAAFF.

This clonotype appeared a single time. J is TRBJ1-5 and V is TRBV19, with 10 bases identical to TRBD1. The ends lost 6 bases at V and 3 bases at J; junction bases unmatched: 8. The germline V gene encodes CDR1 LNHDA and CDR2 SQIVND (reference sequence). The CDR3 has 16 amino acids. Written as DNA, the CDR3 is TGTGCCAGTAGCTTTAAGGGACAGGGGCCCAATCAGCCCCAGCATTTT. Encoded protein: CASSFKGQGPNQPQHF.

This clonotype has only a few counts. This CDR3 reads CATSDPGQGDYGYTF. In nucleotides, the CDR3 is TGTGCCACCAGTGATCCAGGACAGGGAGACTATGGCTACACCTTC. V usage is TRBV24-1 and J usage is TRBJ1-2, with 8 positions matching TRBD1. CDR1 is KGHDR, CDR2 SFDVKD, per germline. There are 15 residues in the CDR3. V gave up 3 bases and J gave up 3 bases; unmatched junction bases: 5.

The chain is built from TRBV18 and TRBJ1-2; 8 bases line up with TRBD1. The CDR3 is made up of 15 amino acids. Germline V gives CDR1 KGHSH, CDR2 LQKENI. Losses at the gene ends were 4 bases for V and 2 bases for J; bases not matched to a gene: 6. CDR3 residues: CASSLQDRDNYGYTF. The CDR3 bases are TGTGCCAGCTCACTACAGGACAGGGACAACTATGGCTACACCTTC.